What follows is one T cell receptor (beta chain) and its context. Its antigen target is currently unknown. No quality values exist for individual bases; no much larger clone is one base distant. The sample is drawn from a study of graft-versus-host responses after intestinal transplantation (dated by TCRdb to the early 2020s). Context from the whole study: Multivisceral, liver-intestinal, or isolated intestinal transplants were received by the recipients. Every recipient was given anti-thymocyte globulin induction, then maintenance tacrolimus and steroids for two to three years. After intestinal transplantation, graft-versus-host and host-versus-graft alloreactive T cell clones were followed in the graft, circulation and bone marrow using bulk TCR-beta CDR3 sequencing. To identify alloreactive clones, pre-transplant mixed lymphocyte reaction products were sequenced and then compared with unstimulated pre-transplant donor and recipient T cells. The cohort enrolled about 23 intestinal transplant recipients, one of whom was a retransplant, and 3 patients without pretransplant specimens were excluded. A peak of at least 4% donor T cells among recipient peripheral blood mononuclear cells was the definition used for donor T cell macrochimerism. Samples from three later patients were sequenced in-house on an Illumina MiSeq with MiXCR processing rather than by the commercial service. The research as a whole found: Peak levels of circulating GvH clones were associated with declines in HvG clones early after transplant. In the allografts of patients with donor T cell macrochimerism, GvH to HvG T cell clonal ratios were high. The relatively low number and heterogeneity of intestinal transplant patients limited the conclusions. GvH clones were detected in recipient bone marrow, and some appeared earlier in ileal mucosa or blood, consistent with an intestinal mucosal origin.

V and J lose 3 bases and 6 bases, and a span of 18 bases separates them. Reading from cysteine to phenylalanine, the CDR3 counts 16 amino acids. Of all the DNA, just the CDR3 is kept, 48 bases in frame from base 1. The germline V gene (reference sequence) gives CDR1 as LNHDA and CDR2 as SQIVND. Libraries were prepared through the immunoSEQ multiplex PCR assay. In most patients, genomic DNA was isolated using the Qiagen DNeasy Blood and Tissue Kit and sent frozen to Adaptive Biotechnologies for TCR sequencing. For most patients, genomic DNA was subjected to high-throughput TCR-beta CDR3 sequencing by Adaptive Biotechnologies. In the source study's methods: TCR sequencing data for some 19 patients were retrieved from Adaptive's ImmunoSEQ software; three other patients were processed with MiXCR and VDJtools. CD4 versus CD8 sorting errors were corrected by removing sequences found in both subsets at a frequency ratio below 5:1. Because the origin of CDR3 nucleotide sequences shared between donor and recipient could not be assigned, those sequences were removed. At least 2-fold expansion over unstimulated cells and a minimum CFSE-low frequency of 0.002% (template counts) or 0.001% (read counts) were required for clones to be classified as alloreactive. Mappable clones were those detected in sequenced pre-transplant spleen, lymph node, or MLR CFSE-low populations of the donor or recipient. Cumulative frequency of alloreactive clones was calculated as a percentage of all sequences weighted by copy number. TCRdb carries this immuneACCESS record with in-frame sequences only. Its versions omit some clonotypes, under half of them owing to an unresolved V gene in the studies checked, with the rest unexplained. That table supplies the V and J calls and clone size; D and trimming were determined from the DNA. The sample has just over 40,000 clones on record, 85% to 95% of them singletons. The top ten clones comprise roughly 0.52% of the sample.

The sample's time point, from its label and the paper: cells obtained before transplantation from donor or recipient. CD3+CD4+ and CD3+CD8+ populations were FACS-sorted from unstimulated pre-transplant donor and recipient cells taken from spleen or lymph nodes. The V gene is TRBV19 and the J gene is TRBJ1-5; the D gene is perhaps TRBD1, on 5 matching bases. The receptor was derived from a human donor who was the organ donor for an intestinal transplant. The sample consisted of unstimulated CD8+ T cells sorted from spleen or lymph node cells, taken before transplant. The CDR3: CASSIGTRSLFQPQHF. Here is the DNA: TGTGCCAGTAGTATTGGGACGCGGAGTTTGTTTCAGCCCCAGCATTTT.